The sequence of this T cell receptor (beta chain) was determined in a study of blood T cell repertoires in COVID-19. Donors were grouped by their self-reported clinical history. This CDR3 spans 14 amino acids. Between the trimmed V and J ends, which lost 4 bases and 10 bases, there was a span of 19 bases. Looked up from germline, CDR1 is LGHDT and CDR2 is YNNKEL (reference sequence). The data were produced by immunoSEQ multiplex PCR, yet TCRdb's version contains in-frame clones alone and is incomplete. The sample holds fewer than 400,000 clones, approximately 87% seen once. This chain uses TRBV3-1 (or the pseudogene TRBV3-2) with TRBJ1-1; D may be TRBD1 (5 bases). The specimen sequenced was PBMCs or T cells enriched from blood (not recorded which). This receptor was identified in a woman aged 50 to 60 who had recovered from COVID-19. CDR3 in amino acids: CASSRMTDTLGAFF. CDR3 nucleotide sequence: TGTGCCAGCAGCCGAATGACAGACACATTGGGAGCTTTCTTT.